The 7 T cell receptor beta chains given below trace back to one sample, sequenced in a study of blood T cell repertoires in COVID-19. Some clones are missing from TCRdb's copy, which holds only in-frame ones; the method was immunoSEQ multiplex PCR. In the table there are 110,000 or so clones, 85% of which are singletons. Input material: peripheral blood. The receptors derive from a human donor in a cohort sampled during active COVID-19.

The chain combines TRBV29-1 with TRBJ2-7, with TRBD2 identical over 7 bases. The V and J ends lost 4 bases and 5 bases, in that order; junction bases with no gene match: 11. Germline V gene lookup returns CDR1 SQVTM and CDR2 ANQGSEA. CDR3 length: 14 residues. The CDR3 protein is CSVASGGGGHEQYF. CDR3 DNA: TGCAGCGTTGCGTCGGGAGGCGGAGGCCACGAGCAGTACTTC.

This clone has just a few counts. The gene calls are TRBV5-1 and TRBJ1-2; D might be TRBD1 (5 bases). Germline lookup yields CDR1 SGHRS and CDR2 YFSETQ. This CDR3 is built from 13 residues. V dropped 1 base and J dropped 4 bases, with 8 bases sitting between them. The CDR3 DNA sequence: TGCGCCAGCAGCTTGATAGACAGCTATGGCTACACCTTC. Protein product: CASSLIDSYGYTF.

The genes are TRBV19 and TRBJ2-2; 8 nucleotides match TRBD1. Germline assignment: CDR1 LNHDA and CDR2 SQIVND (reference sequence). The V and J ends lost 6 bases and 4 bases, in that order; junction bases with no gene match: 10. The CDR3 length is 16 residues. The CDR3 is CASSDKDRDRTGELFF. In DNA form, the CDR3 reads TGTGCCAGTAGCGATAAGGACAGGGATCGCACCGGGGAGCTGTTTTTT. The full variable domain, completed using reference TRBV19 and TRBJ2-2, is DGGITQSPKYLFRKEGQNVTLSCEQNLNHDAMYWYRQDPGQGLRLIYYSQIVNDFQKGDIAEGYSVSREKKESFPLTVTSAQKNPTAFYLCASSDKDRDRTGELFFGEGSRLTVL.

The chain combines TRBV7-9 with TRBJ2-7; no clear D gene. The V and J ends lost 4 bases and 4 bases respectively, with 11 bases between them. Germline assignment: CDR1 SEHNR and CDR2 FQNEAQ (reference sequence). The CDR3 runs 13 residues. CDR3 coding DNA: TGTGCCAGCAGCTCCTCCAAGCTTTACGAGCAGTACTTC. Amino acid sequence: CASSSSKLYEQYF.

This clone has a handful of counts. This rearrangement joins TRBV6-6 to TRBJ1-1; 8 bases are a match to TRBD1. After removal of 7 bases from V and 5 bases from J, the junction contained 9 bases not matched to a gene. The CDR3 length is 14 residues. Germline V lookup: CDR1 MNHNY, CDR2 SVGAGI (reference sequence). Written as DNA, the CDR3 is TGTGCCAGCACCCCAGGACAGGGAAGGACTGAAGCTTTCTTT. Its protein product is CASTPGQGRTEAFF.

This rearrangement joins TRBV4-3 to TRBJ2-1, with no clear D. Germline values: CDR1 LGHNA, CDR2 YSLEER. The CDR3 totals 14 residues. With 1 base removed from V and 5 bases from J, the gap between germline ends came to 9 bases. CDR3 in amino acids: CASSQVSSDNEQFF. CDR3 in DNA: TGCGCCAGCAGCCAAGTGAGCAGCGACAATGAGCAGTTCTTC.

The V gene is TRBV6-1, the J gene TRBJ1-4, with a weak D call TRBD1 (6 bases). The germline CDR1 and CDR2 sequences are MNHNS and SASEGT. This CDR3 has 14 amino acids. V gave up 3 bases and J gave up 3 bases, with 8 bases separating them. CDR3 sequence (DNA): TGTGCCAGCAGTGATTCAGGGGCTAATGAAAAACTGTTTTTT. Protein product: CASSDSGANEKLFF.